These 28 T cell receptor beta chains were sequenced from one sample in a study of Ad26.COV2.S vaccination and SARS-CoV-2 variants. Indicated treatment: some 19 received Ad26.COV2.S at low or high dose, single or two shots; about five received placebo; per-sample allocation not given. At day 63 after the first vaccine or placebo injection, samples were drawn. This table comes from immunoSEQ multiplex PCR, and its TCRdb copy is limited to in-frame clones, with some not included. The top ten clones hold 2.5% to 3% of a sample with fewer than 500,000 clones, roughly nine tenths of them seen once. Material: peripheral blood, obtained in a trial of Ad26.COV2.S vaccine versus placebo. The source is a person aged 18-65 years who received the Ad26.COV2.S COVID-19 vaccine or a placebo.

The rearrangement uses TRBV18 and TRBJ1-5, with TRBD1 matching over 8 bases. The CDR3 sequence is 14 residues long. V dropped 3 bases and J dropped 6; count of bases not matched to a gene: 4. Germline V gene data show CDR1 as KGHSH and CDR2 as LQKENI. CDR3 sequence reads: CASSPRTGSQPQHF. CDR3 DNA: TGTGCCAGCTCACCTCGGACAGGGAGTCAGCCCCAGCATTTT.

J is TRBJ2-7 and V is TRBV2, with 7 bases aligning to TRBD1. V lost 3 bases to trimming and J lost 2 bases; unmatched junction nucleotides: 4. Germline lookup yields CDR1 SNHLY and CDR2 FYNNEI. This CDR3 is built from 14 residues. The CDR3 coding sequence is TGTGCCAGCAGTGATTTAGGGACAGCCTACGAGCAGTACTTC. Translated, it gives CASSDLGTAYEQYF.

V and J are TRBV6-2 or TRBV6-3 and TRBJ2-7; 7 bases fit TRBD2. The CDR3 contains 14 residues. The V gene end was trimmed by 5 bases and the J gene end by 6 bases; junction bases not matched to a gene: 10. The germline gives CDR1 MNHEY, CDR2 SVGEGT. CDR3 loop: CASSASLGTTEQYV. The CDR3 DNA follows: TGTGCCAGCAGTGCATCCCTAGGGACTACCGAGCAGTACGTC.

The J gene is TRBJ2-3, the V gene TRBV28, with D possibly being TRBD1 or TRBD2 (5 bases each). The CDR3 spans 12 residues. Germline values: CDR1 MDHEN, CDR2 SYDVKM. V was trimmed by 6 bases and J by 5 bases, leaving 9 bases between them. Here the CDR3 DNA reads TGTGCCAGCAGCCTGAGGGGAGATACGCAGTATTTT. The encoded protein is CASSLRGDTQYF.

This rearrangement joins TRBV9 to TRBJ1-3, with 7 bases matching TRBD1. Germline lookup yields CDR1 SGDLS and CDR2 YYNGEE. There are 15 residues in the CDR3. The ends lost 3 bases at V and 0 bases at J; junction bases unmatched: 3. The CDR3 is CASSGDSNSGNTIYF. CDR3 sequence (DNA): TGTGCCAGCAGCGGGGACAGTAACTCTGGAAACACCATATATTTT.

A few counts support this clone. This rearrangement joins TRBV7-6 to TRBJ1-1; D perhaps matches TRBD1 (5 bases). The CDR3 has 13 residues. Trimming pared 5 bases from V and 3 bases from J, leaving 10 bases between. Germline-derived CDR1 and CDR2 are SGHVS and FNYEAQ. For the CDR3, the DNA is TGTGCCAGCAGCAAACAGGCGTACACTGAAGCTTTCTTT. Translated: CASSKQAYTEAFF.

The chain joins TRBV28 to TRBJ1-4, with D maybe TRBD1 (5 bases). V was clipped by 2 bases and J by 1 base, with 17 bases between them. Germline lookup yields CDR1 MDHEN and CDR2 SYDVKM. The CDR3 sequence is 18 residues long. The DNA for the CDR3 is TGTGCCAGCAGTTTAGCCGGGGCGCTTCGGCTAACTAATGAAAAACTGTTTTTT. Its translation is CASSLAGALRLTNEKLFF.

The J gene is TRBJ2-3, the V gene TRBV5-5; 9 bases align to TRBD1. This CDR3 has 16 amino acids. Germline CDR1 SGHKS, CDR2 YYEKEE (reference sequence). J was trimmed by 4 bases and V by 4 bases; bases with no gene match: 10. As DNA, the CDR3 is TGTGCCAGCAGCCAACCTCTGGGACAGGGCGCAGATACGCAGTATTTT. Its translation is CASSQPLGQGADTQYF.

V gene TRBV15 combines with J gene TRBJ1-1; D may be TRBD1 (5 bases). This CDR3 comprises 17 residues. Per germline, CDR1 LNHNV and CDR2 YYDKDF (reference sequence). The V end lost 1 base, the J end lost 4 bases, and 19 bases lay between the germline ends. The CDR3 DNA sequence: TGTGCCACCAGCAGAGGATATTTCTCTGAGGGGTCCACTGAAGCTTTCTTT. Its protein product is CATSRGYFSEGSTEAFF.

This sequence joins TRBV5-1 and TRBJ2-1; no clear D gene. Between the trimmed V and J ends, which lost 2 bases and 0 bases, there was a span of 9 bases. From germline, CDR1 is SGHRS and CDR2 YFSETQ. CDR3 length: 15 amino acids. The CDR3 spells CASSFDPGSYNEQFF. The CDR3 DNA is TGCGCCAGCAGCTTTGACCCAGGCTCCTACAATGAGCAGTTCTTC.

The V call is TRBV2, the J call TRBJ1-6; D perhaps matches TRBD1 (6 bases). This CDR3 contains 16 residues. V lost 7 bases and J lost 4, with 17 bases in between. Germline-derived CDR1 and CDR2 are SNHLY and FYNNEI. In DNA, the CDR3 is TGTGCCAGCAATCTAGACAGGCGTATATATAATTCACCCCTCCACTTT. This encodes CASNLDRRIYNSPLHF.

The CDR3 nucleotides are TGTGCCAGCAGCCGAGCATACACTGAAGCTTTCTTT. Amino acid sequence: CASSRAYTEAFF. The rearrangement links TRBV6-5 to TRBJ1-1; no clear D gene. CDR3 length: 12 amino acids. Germline CDR1 reads MNHEY; CDR2 reads SVGAGI. The V end lost 6 bases, the J end lost 3 bases, and 8 bases lay between the germline ends.

The gene calls are TRBV5-8 and TRBJ1-1, with 10 bases identical to TRBD1. Germline V gene sequence: CDR1 SGHTS, CDR2 YDEGEE. The ends lost 4 bases at V and 4 bases at J; junction bases unmatched: 7. The CDR3 totals 15 residues. The CDR3 here is CASSPGQGGSTEAFF. The CDR3 DNA follows: TGTGCCAGCAGCCCAGGACAGGGGGGGTCCACTGAAGCTTTCTTT.

This chain uses TRBV5-8 with TRBJ2-5; TRBD1 might be the D (5 bases). V was clipped by 0 bases and J by 2 bases, with 11 bases between them. The CDR3 spans 15 residues. CDR1 is SGHTS, CDR2 YDEGEE, per germline. CDR3 protein: CASSLAVDRQETQYF. For the CDR3, the DNA is TGTGCCAGCAGCTTGGCCGTTGACAGACAAGAGACCCAGTACTTC.

The chain carries TRBV24-1 and TRBJ1-5, with 7 bases identical to TRBD1. V was pared by 1 base and J by 0 bases, with 5 bases of the junction left unmatched. The CDR3 is made up of 17 amino acids. Germline V gene lookup returns CDR1 KGHDR and CDR2 SFDVKD. CDR3 coding DNA: TGTGCCACCAGTGATTTTCTGACAGGGTGTAGCAATCAGCCCCAGCATTTT. This translates into CATSDFLTGCSNQPQHF.

V is TRBV6-5 and J is TRBJ1-5; the match to TRBD1 covers 7 bases. V was pared by 0 bases and J by 3 bases, with 5 bases of the junction left unmatched. The CDR3 totals 16 residues. Germline values: CDR1 MNHEY, CDR2 SVGAGI. CDR3 loop: CASSYSGTATNQPQHF. CDR3 in DNA: TGTGCCAGCAGTTACTCTGGGACAGCGACCAATCAGCCCCAGCATTTT.

The rearrangement joins TRBV6-4 to TRBJ2-1, with 9 bases that match TRBD2. This CDR3 has 14 residues. The junction had 4 bases not matched to a gene; V was cut back by 3 bases and J by 7 bases. Per germline, CDR1 MRHNA and CDR2 SNTAGT. DNA for the CDR3: TGTGCCAGCAGTGAAAGCGGGAGGCCAAATGAGCAGTTCTTC. It specifies CASSESGRPNEQFF.

The chain has TRBV11-2 and TRBJ2-1; a possible D gene is TRBD2 (6 bases). V gave up 3 bases and J gave up 5 bases, with 11 bases separating them. The germline V gene has CDR1 SGHAT and CDR2 FQNNGV. There are 14 residues in the CDR3. This CDR3 is CASSFGSGHNEQFF. The CDR3 DNA is TGTGCCAGCAGCTTCGGTAGCGGCCACAATGAGCAGTTCTTC.

The chain employs TRBV4-3 and TRBJ1-2; the D gene is possibly TRBD1 (5 bases). The V gene lost 0 bases and the J gene lost 4 bases, with 12 bases spanning the gap. This CDR3 spans 15 amino acids. Germline CDR1 reads LGHNA; CDR2 reads YSLEER. CDR3 sequence reads: CASSQDPPGRYGYTF. CDR3 nucleotides: TGCGCCAGCAGCCAAGACCCGCCAGGGCGCTATGGCTACACCTTC.

The chain has TRBV7-9 and TRBJ1-5; D not certain. The CDR3 loop spans 14 amino acids. Trimming pared 1 base from V and 7 bases from J, leaving 11 bases between. CDR1 is SEHNR and CDR2 is FQNEAQ in the germline V gene (reference sequence). This CDR3 reads CASSLGGFGQPQHF. The CDR3 coding sequence is TGTGCCAGCAGCTTAGGGGGATTCGGACAGCCCCAGCATTTT.

V is TRBV4-1 and J is TRBJ2-1; no clear D gene. The CDR3 loop spans 14 amino acids. Trimming removed 1 base at V and 5 bases at J, with 9 bases between. The V gene's germline CDR1 is MGHRA and CDR2 YSYEKL. DNA of the CDR3: TGCGCCAGCAGCCAAGGGTCCCTTGACAATGAGCAGTTCTTC. It encodes CASSQGSLDNEQFF.

The genes are TRBV13 and TRBJ1-2; D is possibly TRBD1 (5 bases). The CDR3 is made up of 13 amino acids. The V gene lost 3 bases and the J gene lost 6 bases, with 11 bases spanning the gap. Per germline, CDR1 PRHDT and CDR2 FYEKMQ (reference sequence). The CDR3 loop reads CASSLWDGDGYTF. In nucleotides, the CDR3 is TGTGCCAGCAGCTTGTGGGACGGCGATGGCTACACCTTC.

This rearrangement joins TRBV2 to TRBJ2-2; the D gene is possibly TRBD1 (8 bases). CDR1 and CDR2 from the germline V gene are SNHLY and FYNNEI. The germline V and J ends were trimmed by 8 bases and 2 bases, with 21 bases remaining between them. This CDR3 is built from 17 residues. The CDR3 region is CASRTGLGRVNTGELFF. CDR3 DNA: TGTGCCAGCCGGACAGGGTTGGGGAGGGTAAACACCGGGGAGCTGTTTTTT.

This rearrangement joins TRBV5-1 to TRBJ1-1; 9 nucleotides align to TRBD1. The V gene's germline CDR1 is SGHRS and CDR2 YFSETQ. The length of the CDR3 is 15 residues. Trimming cost V 4 bases and J 4 bases; bases outside gene matches: 8. CDR3 nucleotides: TGCGCCAGCAGCGAGGGACAGGGAGGAGTCACTGAAGCTTTCTTT. Residues: CASSEGQGGVTEAFF.

The chain combines TRBV7-8 with TRBJ2-7, with D perhaps matching TRBD1 (6 bases). Germline lookup yields CDR1 SGHVS and CDR2 FQNEAQ. This CDR3 spans 16 amino acids. V was clipped by 2 bases and J by 0 bases, with 14 bases between them. In DNA, the CDR3 is TGTGCCAGCAGCTTAACGACAGGCCATAGCTCCTACGAGCAGTACTTC. This sequence encodes CASSLTTGHSSYEQYF.

This clone was counted a single time. The rearrangement links TRBV7-2 to TRBJ1-6; D is perhaps TRBD1 (5 bases). From germline, CDR1 is SGHTA and CDR2 FQGNSA. V was pared by 5 bases and J by 9 bases, with 17 bases between. The CDR3 totals 15 residues. The CDR3 nucleotides are TGTGCCAGCAGCATTAGACAGCAGCTGCTTTCACCCCTCCACTTT. Protein sequence: CASSIRQQLLSPLHF.

V usage is TRBV30 and J usage is TRBJ1-2; D is undetermined. The CDR3 has 14 residues. Germline CDR1 reads GTSNPN; CDR2 reads SVGIG (reference sequence). Trimming took 0 bases from V and 3 from J, leaving 11 bases between them. The DNA for the CDR3 is TGTGCCTGGAGTGTAACCGGGAGGGACTATGGCTACACCTTC. Its protein product is CAWSVTGRDYGYTF.

The CDR3 DNA follows: TGCGCCAGCAGCCCCACAGGGGTTAGCAATCAGCCCCAGCATTTT. Translation: CASSPTGVSNQPQHF. The chain is built from TRBV5-1 and TRBJ1-5; TRBD1 matches at 7 bases. This CDR3 has 15 residues. Germline V gives CDR1 SGHRS, CDR2 YFSETQ. J lost 0 bases, V lost 4 bases, and 4 bases had no gene match.